These 10 T cell receptor beta chains came from one sample sequenced in a study of T cells in Graves' hyperthyroidism and ophthalmopathy. RNA transcripts yielded amplified TCR beta CDR3 regions. HTBI primers drove first-round RT-PCR of the TCR CDR3. TCRdb fed the multiplex PCR reads into MiXCR, producing one record per CDR3 protein. The repertoire holds around 190,000 distinct CDR3 sequences, with 17% as singletons. Sequencing was carried out using blood. The receptors shown here come from a woman aged 45-59 years with Graves' hyperthyroidism.

The CDR3 spells CASSLGDREKTPFF. DNA of the CDR3: TGCGCCAGCAGCTTGGGCGACAGGGAAAAAACGCCGTTCTTC. The gene calls are TRBV5-1 and TRBJ2-1, with 7 bases that match TRBD1. There are 14 residues in the CDR3. Germline trimming cut 0 bases from V and 15 bases from J; bases unmatched to any gene: 12. Germline lookup yields CDR1 SGHRS and CDR2 YFSETQ.

In its sample, this clonotype was seen many times. The chain uses TRBV9 and TRBJ2-2; TRBD2 matches 13 bases. The CDR3 consists of 17 residues. The trim removed 3 bases at V and 6 bases at J, leaving 8 bases unmatched. In germline, CDR1 is SGDLS, CDR2 YYNGEE. CDR3 in amino acids: CASSAQTSGRFAGELFF. CDR3 DNA: TGTGCCAGCAGCGCCCAGACTAGCGGGAGGTTCGCCGGGGAGCTGTTTTTT.

This clonotype was counted at least ten times. This rearrangement joins TRBV6-1 to TRBJ1-2; 7 bases align to TRBD1. The CDR3 covers 17 residues. J gave up 0 bases and V 7 bases, and 14 bases lay outside the gene matches. The V gene's germline CDR1 is MNHNS and CDR2 SASEGT. CDR3 protein: CASNPLWTGVANYGYTF. CDR3 nucleotides: TGTGCCAGCAATCCACTGTGGACAGGAGTAGCTAACTATGGCTACACCTTC.

This clonotype was seen at least ten times. One junction end does not reproduce the germline sequence, and a read error may be involved. The chain carries TRBV7-7 and TRBJ2-1; maybe TRBD1 (6 bases). CDR3 size: 15 residues. CDR1 and CDR2 from the germline V gene are SSHAT and FNYEAQ (reference sequence). This CDR3 is CASSLLGTPNNEQFF. For the CDR3, the DNA is TGTGCTAGCAGCTTACTCGGGACACCTAACAATGAGCAGTTCTTC.

V gene TRBV9 combines with J gene TRBJ1-3; D uncertain. The V gene lost 3 bases and the J gene lost 4 bases, with 5 bases spanning the gap. From germline, CDR1 is SGDLS and CDR2 YYNGEE. This CDR3 contains 12 residues. CDR3 residues: CASSAEGNTIYF. As DNA, the CDR3 is TGTGCCAGCAGCGCCGAAGGAAACACCATATATTTT.

In this sample, this clonotype turned up many times. The chain uses TRBV6-6 and TRBJ1-1; no definite D call. Trimming pared 1 base from V and 7 bases from J, leaving 10 bases between. The CDR3 totals 13 residues. Germline V lookup: CDR1 MNHNY, CDR2 SVGAGI (reference sequence). The CDR3 loop reads CASSYYPTDEAFF. The CDR3 DNA reads TGTGCCAGCAGTTACTACCCGACGGATGAAGCTTTCTTT.

This clonotype was observed at least ten times. The chain combines TRBV7-9 with TRBJ1-1; D is ambiguous. The length of the CDR3 is 15 residues. Germline values: CDR1 SEHNR, CDR2 FQNEAQ (reference sequence). V dropped 3 bases and J dropped 0 bases, with 11 bases sitting between them. The CDR3 DNA follows: TGTGCCAGCAGCTTCAACGTCGGGGTGAACACTGAAGCTTTCTTT. It is translated as CASSFNVGVNTEAFF.

This clonotype has a count of ten or more. V gene TRBV20-1 combines with J gene TRBJ2-1; 8 bases fit TRBD2. After removal of 4 bases from V and 0 bases from J, the junction contained 14 bases not matched to a gene. This CDR3 has 18 residues. Germline V CDR1 and CDR2: DFQATT, SNEGSKA (reference sequence). For the CDR3, the DNA is TGCAGTGCTAATTTCCGGGGGGGATCCTTTAGCTCCTACAATGAGCAGTTCTTC. As protein: CSANFRGGSFSSYNEQFF.

This clonotype was detected ten times or more. The chain joins TRBV12-3 or TRBV12-4 to TRBJ1-2; D is perhaps TRBD1 (6 bases). Trimming stripped 6 bases from V and 2 bases from J, with 10 bases between. The CDR3 is 13 amino acids. The CDR3 sequence is CASSLDRNYGYTF. Written as DNA, the CDR3 is TGTGCCAGCAGCCTGGACAGAAACTATGGCTACACCTTC.

In this sample, this clonotype turned up many times. The rearrangement uses TRBV28 and TRBJ1-4; possibly TRBD1 for D (6 bases). Germline values: CDR1 MDHEN, CDR2 SYDVKM. The V and J ends lost 6 bases and 13 bases respectively, with 15 bases between them. The CDR3 is 12 residues long. The CDR3 reads CASSIPGGRLFF. Here the CDR3 DNA reads TGTGCCAGCAGCATCCCCGGGGGCCGACTGTTTTTT.